The 15 T cell receptor beta chains given below trace back to one sample, sequenced in a study of cytomegalovirus exposure and HLA in healthy donors. The protocol was immunoSEQ multiplex PCR, while the TCRdb copy is restricted to in-frame clones and leaves out a portion. The data show roughly 120,000 clones, with roughly 90% seen just once and about 6.3% held by the top ten. What was sequenced was PBMCs. These receptors came from a young woman in good health and CMV-seropositive.

The gene calls are TRBV13 and TRBJ2-1; 11 positions match TRBD2. The junction had 9 bases not matched to a gene; V was cut back by 5 bases and J by 3 bases. The CDR3 totals 17 residues. Germline V CDR1 and CDR2: PRHDT, FYEKMQ (reference sequence). CDR3 loop: CASSPSTSGRFYNEQFF. In DNA form, the CDR3 reads TGTGCCAGCAGCCCCTCTACTAGCGGGAGATTCTACAATGAGCAGTTCTTC.

The genes are TRBV9 and TRBJ2-3; no firm D call. This CDR3 region has 15 residues. From germline, CDR1 is SGDLS and CDR2 YYNGEE. With 2 bases removed from V and 0 bases from J, the gap between germline ends came to 10 bases. CDR3 nucleotides: TGTGCCAGCAGCGTCTCATCGGTTAGCACAGATACGCAGTATTTT. The encoded protein is CASSVSSVSTDTQYF.

The chain uses TRBV10-2 and TRBJ2-5, with D possibly being TRBD2 (6 bases). This CDR3 is built from 14 residues. V was pared by 2 bases and J by 1 base, with 8 bases between. Germline V gene sequence: CDR1 WSHSY, CDR2 SAAADI. The CDR3 loop reads CASSEGGAQETQYF. In nucleotides, the CDR3 is TGCGCCAGCAGTGAGGGCGGGGCCCAAGAGACCCAGTACTTC.

In its sample, this clone was seen a few times. The rearrangement uses TRBV7-2 and TRBJ2-3, with 16 bases identical to TRBD2. The CDR3 length is 18 residues. Per the germline V gene, CDR1 is SGHTA and CDR2 is FQGNSA. J was trimmed by 8 bases and V by 5 bases; bases with no gene match: 13. CDR3 protein: CASSPRQGGLAGGGTQYF. The CDR3 nucleotides are TGTGCCAGCAGCCCCCGGCAGGGGGGACTAGCGGGAGGGGGTACGCAGTATTTT.

The chain combines TRBV15 with TRBJ1-2; perhaps TRBD1 as D (5 bases). In germline, CDR1 is LNHNV, CDR2 YYDKDF (reference sequence). The CDR3 runs to 13 residues. The V and J ends lost 4 bases and 2 bases respectively, with 8 bases between them. The CDR3 here is CATSINRNYGYTF. CDR3 in DNA: TGTGCCACCAGCATCAACAGGAACTATGGCTACACCTTC.

The rearrangement uses TRBV5-1 and TRBJ1-4; D remains unclear. The CDR3 has 14 amino acids. Germline CDR1 is SGHRS and CDR2 is YFSETQ. V was clipped by 6 bases and J by 0 bases, with 9 bases between them. CDR3 loop: CASTRGATNEKLFF. The CDR3 nucleotides are TGCGCCAGCACCCGCGGCGCAACTAATGAAAAACTGTTTTTT. Looking up the rest from reference TRBV5-1 and TRBJ1-4 gives the full variable domain: KAGVTQTPRYLIKTRGQQVTLSCSPISGHRSVSWYQQTPGQGLQFLFEYFSETQRNKGNFPGRFSGRQFSNSRSEMNVSTLELGDSALYLCASTRGATNEKLFFGSGTQLSVL.

The CDR3 region is CASSASLGLAGEDTQYF. The CDR3 DNA is TGTGCCAGCAGCGCGAGTCTGGGACTAGCGGGGGAGGATACGCAGTATTTT. This chain links TRBV9 with TRBJ2-3, with 14 bases that match TRBD2. CDR3 length: 17 residues. The V and J ends lost 3 bases and 6 bases, in that order; junction bases with no gene match: 9. Germline V lookup: CDR1 SGDLS, CDR2 YYNGEE.

CDR3 sequence: CASSGTSATYNEQFF. In nucleotides, the CDR3 is TGTGCCAGCAGCGGGACTAGCGCCACCTACAATGAGCAGTTCTTC. The genes are TRBV7-2 and TRBJ2-1; 10 nucleotides match TRBD2. V gave up 5 bases and J gave up 2 bases; unmatched junction bases: 3. CDR1 and CDR2 (germline): SGHTA, FQGNSA. This CDR3 region has 15 residues.

This rearrangement joins TRBV4-1 to TRBJ2-1; 9 bases match TRBD2. The CDR3 sequence is 16 residues long. V lost 4 bases and J lost 1; bases outside the gene matches: 5. CDR1 is MGHRA, CDR2 YSYEKL, per germline. The DNA of the CDR3 is TGCGCCAGCAGCCTTAGCGGGGGATCATCCTACAATGAGCAGTTCTTC. Amino acids: CASSLSGGSSYNEQFF.

This clone was detected once. CDR3 nucleotides: TGTGCCAGCAGGGATGTTAGGGGACAGCCCCAGCATTTT. Protein product: CASRDVRGQPQHF. This chain links TRBV6-1 with TRBJ1-5; perhaps TRBD1 as D (5 bases). Germline V CDR1 and CDR2: MNHNS, SASEGT. V was clipped by 6 bases and J by 7 bases, with 13 bases between them. This CDR3 has 13 residues.

The rearrangement uses TRBV4-2 and TRBJ2-7, with D possibly being TRBD2 (5 bases). Trimming removed 2 bases from V and 0 bases from J, with 11 bases in between. CDR1 LGHNA and CDR2 YNFKEQ come from the germline V gene. This CDR3 contains 15 residues. CDR3 in DNA: TGTGCCAGCAGCCAAATCTTGGGGAGCTCCTACGAGCAGTACTTC. It yields the protein CASSQILGSSYEQYF.

V gene TRBV10-2 combines with J gene TRBJ2-7, with 8 bases lining up with TRBD1. CDR3 length: 15 amino acids. Trimming removed 8 bases from V and 3 bases from J; junction bases left unmatched: 12. CDR1 and CDR2 from the germline V gene are WSHSY and SAAADI. The CDR3 here is CASAHIGQGFYEQYF. The CDR3 nucleotides read TGCGCCAGCGCCCACATCGGACAGGGATTCTACGAGCAGTACTTC.

This clone appeared a few times. The CDR3 coding sequence is TGTGCCAGCAGCGCAGGGGGCAATGGCTACACCTTC. It specifies CASSAGGNGYTF. This chain joins TRBV9 and TRBJ1-2; TRBD1 aligns across 8 bases. The CDR3 has 12 amino acids. The junction had 1 base not matched to a gene; V was cut back by 3 bases and J by 6 bases. Germline V gene data show CDR1 as SGDLS and CDR2 as YYNGEE.

The chain employs TRBV27 and TRBJ2-2; D not certain. Trimming cost V 7 bases and J 0 bases, with 9 bases left between them. The CDR3 runs to 14 residues. Germline lookup yields CDR1 MNHEY and CDR2 SMNVEV (reference sequence). The CDR3 nucleotides are TGTGCCAGCAAGACATTCGCGAACACCGGGGAGCTGTTTTTT. It codes for CASKTFANTGELFF.

This chain links TRBV9 with TRBJ2-2; TRBD1 matches at 9 bases. V shed 5 bases, J shed 5 bases, and the junction held 7 bases outside the gene matches. Germline V lookup: CDR1 SGDLS, CDR2 YYNGEE. The CDR3 spans 15 residues. DNA for the CDR3: TGTGCCAGCAGAGAAACAGGGGGCTTAACCGGGGAGCTGTTTTTT. It encodes CASRETGGLTGELFF.